Below are 3 T cell receptor beta chains sequenced from a single sample in a study of STAT5B mutations in CD4+ large granular lymphocyte leukemia. Some clones are missing from TCRdb's copy, which holds only in-frame ones; the method was immunoSEQ multiplex PCR. The sample contains some 35,000 clones, roughly 82% of which appear only once. The material sequenced was CD4+ T cells from blood buffy coats. The receptors originated from a human donor in good health.

The chain uses TRBV11-2 and TRBJ2-7; TRBD2 might be the D (5 bases). The ends were cut back, 4 bases at V and 2 bases at J, with 9 bases in the middle. CDR1 and CDR2 (germline): SGHAT, FQNNGV. The CDR3 length is 13 residues. The CDR3 DNA follows: TGTGCCAGCAGCTCAGCGGCTACCTACGAGCAGTACTTC. Translating it yields CASSSAATYEQYF. Variable domain in full (rest from reference TRBV11-2 and TRBJ2-7): EAGVAQSPRYKIIEKRQSVAFWCNPISGHATLYWYQQILGQGPKLLIQFQNNGVVDDSQLPKDRFSAERLKGVDSTLKIQPAKLEDSAVYLCASSSAATYEQYFGPGTRLTVT.

This rearrangement joins TRBV5-6 to TRBJ1-2, with TRBD1 identical over 7 bases. V shed 4 bases and J 7 bases; nucleotides not matched to a gene: 7. CDR3 length: 13 amino acids. The germline CDR1 and CDR2 sequences are SGHDT and YYEEEE. The CDR3 DNA is TGTGCCAGCAGCGTAACAGGGGTTCGTGGCTACACCTTC. Its protein product is CASSVTGVRGYTF.

This rearrangement joins TRBV19 to TRBJ2-1; D uncertain. Germline V CDR1 and CDR2: LNHDA, SQIVND (reference sequence). The CDR3 is made up of 15 amino acids. The V end was cut by 8 bases, the J end by 0 bases, with 14 bases between. CDR3 bases: TGTGCCAGTGGGGTAGCCCGCAGCTCCTACAATGAGCAGTTCTTC. It codes for CASGVARSSYNEQFF.